This T cell receptor (beta chain) stems from a study of cytomegalovirus exposure and HLA in healthy donors. The CDR3 has 14 amino acids. V lost 6 bases and J 5 bases, leaving 16 bases between the germline ends. From germline, CDR1 is MNHNS and CDR2 SASEGT. PCR employed 60 Vbeta and 13 Jbeta primers. Profiled with immunoSEQ multiplex PCR; TCRdb holds only in-frame clones, not every one. The sample lists about 260,000 clones, approximately 84% occurring once. Details on this clone: Its antigen remains unknown.

General study findings and limits: Over 15,000 TCR beta sequences were associated with HLA alleles at 0.05 false discovery rate in a later analysis. A later analysis linked a missense variant in DCLRE1C to the trimming of TCR beta V and J genes.

Every donor was a healthy person donating bone marrow. This TCR came from a woman aged 40 to 55 in good health and CMV-seropositive. The chain couples TRBV6-1 to TRBJ1-1; D might be TRBD1 (6 bases). Sequencing was done on a sample of PBMCs. The CDR3 reads CASSAAQGSTEAFF. CDR3 coding DNA: TGTGCCAGCAGCGCCGCCCAGGGGAGTACTGAAGCTTTCTTT.